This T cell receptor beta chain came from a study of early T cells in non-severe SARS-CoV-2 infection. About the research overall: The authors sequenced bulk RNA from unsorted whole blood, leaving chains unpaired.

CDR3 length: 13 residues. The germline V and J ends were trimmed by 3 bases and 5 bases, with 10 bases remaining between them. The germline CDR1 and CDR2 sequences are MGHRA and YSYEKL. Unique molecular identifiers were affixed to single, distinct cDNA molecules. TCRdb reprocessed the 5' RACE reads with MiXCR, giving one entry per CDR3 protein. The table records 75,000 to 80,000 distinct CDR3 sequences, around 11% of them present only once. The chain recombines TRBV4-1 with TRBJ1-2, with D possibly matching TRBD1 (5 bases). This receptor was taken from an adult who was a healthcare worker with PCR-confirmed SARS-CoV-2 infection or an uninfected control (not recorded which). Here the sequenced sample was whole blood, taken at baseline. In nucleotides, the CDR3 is TGCGCCAGCAGCCATACAGGAATTTATGGCTACACCTTC. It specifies CASSHTGIYGYTF.